Presented here are 28 T cell receptor beta chains from one specimen sequenced in a study of spatial heterogeneity in lung cancer. TCRdb processed the 5' RACE reads anew with MiXCR; each CDR3 protein has one entry. The sample lists about 13,000 distinct CDR3 sequences; roughly 4.6% were seen once. Study observations and caveats: How many expanded intratumoral alpha and beta TCRs were present tracked the tumor mutation count, which was a count of nonsynonymous mutations.

As to time point: sample taken at primary tumor resection. Their specific antigens are unknown. Here the sequenced sample was lung tumor tissue, taken at surgery. These receptors were taken from a male donor with early-stage non-small cell lung cancer.

There are a few counts of this clonotype. Because the library targeted alpha chains, this beta chain is an off-target read whose size means little. V is TRBV28 and J is TRBJ1-4; D may be TRBD1 (5 bases). Germline values: CDR1 MDHEN, CDR2 SYDVKM. This CDR3 has 15 residues. V was clipped by 6 bases and J by 3 bases, with 14 bases between them. The CDR3 protein is CASSSGAEANEKLFF. Here the CDR3 DNA reads TGTGCCAGCAGCTCCGGGGCAGAAGCTAATGAAAAACTGTTTTTT.

This clonotype was counted ten times or more. This beta chain turned up in a library designed for alpha chains; as an off-target read, its abundance says little. The J gene is TRBJ2-3, the V gene TRBV10-3, with 7 bases fitting TRBD2. With 4 bases clipped from V and 5 bases from J, the junction kept 3 bases outside the gene matches. Germline V CDR1 and CDR2: ENHRY, SYGVKD. The CDR3 is 13 amino acids. Written as DNA, the CDR3 is TGTGCCATCAGTGGCGGGGAGGGAGATACGCAGTATTTT. This gives the protein CAISGGEGDTQYF.

This clonotype has ten or more counts. This beta chain turned up in a library designed for alpha chains; as an off-target read, its abundance says little. CDR3 protein: CASSLGYPPLHF. CDR3 sequence (DNA): TGTGCCAGCAGCTTAGGCTACCCACCCCTCCACTTT. The V and J genes are TRBV5-6 and TRBJ1-6, with D hard to call. V was cut by 2 bases and J by 11 bases, with 8 bases left in between. Germline V gene lookup returns CDR1 SGHDT and CDR2 YYEEEE. The length of the CDR3 is 12 residues.

In this sample, this clonotype is large. The library was designed around alpha chains, so this beta chain is a stray read whose abundance carries little weight. The CDR3 reads CASSGTGEGNTEAFF. The CDR3 DNA follows: TGTGCCAGCAGTGGGACAGGGGAAGGGAACACTGAAGCTTTCTTT. The rearrangement links TRBV2 to TRBJ1-1; 9 bases agree with TRBD1. CDR3 length: 15 amino acids. The V segment lost 4 bases and the J segment 1 base; nucleotides outside the gene matches: 4. Germline lookup yields CDR1 SNHLY and CDR2 FYNNEI.

This clonotype was seen repeatedly, ten times or more. This beta chain is a stray read from a library made for alpha chains; its abundance is not meaningful. This sequence joins TRBV12-3 or TRBV12-4 and TRBJ2-5; D is possibly TRBD1 or TRBD2 (6 bases each). V was cut by 2 bases and J by 0 bases, with 10 bases left in between. The CDR3 contains 15 residues. The CDR3 bases are TGTGCCAGCAGTTTAACAGGGAGGAACCAAGAGACCCAGTACTTC. This codes for CASSLTGRNQETQYF.

This clonotype was counted a few times. This beta chain came through as a stray read in a library set up for alpha chains, and its size says little. This rearrangement joins TRBV2 to TRBJ1-1; TRBD1 matches 11 bases. The CDR3 totals 13 residues. Germline CDR1 is SNHLY and CDR2 is FYNNEI. J lost 4 bases, V lost 8 bases, and 3 bases had no gene match. The CDR3 is CASAGTGGTEAFF. Here the CDR3 DNA reads TGTGCCAGCGCCGGGACAGGGGGCACTGAAGCTTTCTTT.

This clonotype was seen at least ten times. This beta chain turned up in a library designed for alpha chains; as an off-target read, its abundance says little. The genes are TRBV4-3 and TRBJ2-4; a possible D gene is TRBD2 (6 bases). Trimming left V 0 bases short and J 0 bases short, with 9 bases between. The CDR3 runs 16 residues. Germline V lookup: CDR1 LGHNA, CDR2 YSLEER. Here the CDR3 reads CASSQDGDLAKNIQYF. CDR3 DNA: TGCGCCAGCAGCCAAGACGGGGACTTAGCCAAAAACATTCAGTACTTC.

This clonotype was seen many times. This beta chain represents an off-target read in a library built for alpha chains; its size is of limited meaning. This sequence joins TRBV7-6 and TRBJ2-7; TRBD1 agrees at 10 bases. Germline lookup yields CDR1 SGHVS and CDR2 FNYEAQ. The V gene end was trimmed by 4 bases and the J gene end by 6 bases; junction bases not matched to a gene: 6. This CDR3 has 14 amino acids. The CDR3, as DNA: TGTGCCAGCAGCTCCAGACAGGGGGCGGGCGAGCAGTACTTC. This sequence encodes CASSSRQGAGEQYF.

In its sample, this clonotype was seen many times. Since the library was made to target alpha chains, this beta chain is a stray read and its abundance is not meaningful. J is TRBJ2-7 and V is TRBV20-1; 11 bases agree with TRBD2. Losses at the gene ends were 5 bases for V and 7 bases for J; bases not matched to a gene: 10. CDR1 is DFQATT, CDR2 SNEGSKA, per germline (reference sequence). The CDR3 has 14 residues. CDR3 residues: CSAGLAGGVSEQYF. The CDR3 bases are TGCAGTGCTGGCCTAGCGGGGGGTGTTTCTGAGCAGTACTTC.

This clonotype has a count of ten or more. As an off-target read in a library built for alpha chains, this beta chain has a frequency of little significance. The gene calls are TRBV5-1 and TRBJ1-4; D gene ambiguous. This CDR3 has 15 residues. V lost 5 bases, J lost 1 base, and 12 bases lay in between. Germline V gene lookup returns CDR1 SGHRS and CDR2 YFSETQ. The CDR3 DNA reads TGCGCCAGCAGTCCAGAGGCGCAAACTAATGAAAAACTGTTTTTT. Encoded protein: CASSPEAQTNEKLFF.

Many counts were recorded for this clonotype. This beta chain is off target for a library built for alpha chains, so its abundance means little. J is TRBJ2-7 and V is TRBV18, with TRBD1 identical over 7 bases. This CDR3 is 13 amino acids long. CDR1 and CDR2 (germline): KGHSH, LQKENI. Trimming cost V 4 bases and J 1 base; bases outside gene matches: 1. CDR3 bases: TGTGCCAGCTCACGGACAGGATCCTACGAGCAGTACTTC. Protein: CASSRTGSYEQYF.

This clonotype was seen at least ten times. With the library built for alpha chains, this beta chain is off target and its frequency is not meaningful. V is TRBV7-2 and J is TRBJ1-5, with a weak D call TRBD1 (6 bases). The CDR3 spans 15 residues. V lost 5 bases and J 3 bases, leaving 14 bases between the germline ends. CDR1 SGHTA and CDR2 FQGNSA come from the germline V gene. The CDR3 sequence: CASSQIGQINQPQHF. The CDR3 region has the DNA TGTGCCAGCAGCCAAATTGGACAGATCAATCAGCCCCAGCATTTT.

This clonotype was seen repeatedly, ten times or more. With the library built for alpha chains, this beta chain is off target and its frequency is not meaningful. The CDR3 protein is CSVLTGRKLFF. The DNA of the CDR3 is TGCAGCGTTTTGACAGGGAGGAAGCTGTTTTTT. V and J are TRBV29-1 and TRBJ2-2, with D maybe TRBD1 (7 bases). This CDR3 has 11 residues. In germline, CDR1 is SQVTM, CDR2 ANQGSEA. Trimming took 5 bases from V and 12 from J, leaving 13 bases between them.

This clonotype was counted at least ten times. Being off target in a library aimed at alpha chains, this beta chain has a size of little meaning. The chain carries TRBV5-1 and TRBJ2-7, with D possibly TRBD1 on 5 matching bases. This CDR3 comprises 14 residues. Trimming took 3 bases from V and 0 from J, leaving 10 bases between them. Germline-derived CDR1 and CDR2 are SGHRS and YFSETQ. In DNA form, the CDR3 reads TGCGCCAGCAGCTGGACACAGAGCTCCTACGAGCAGTACTTC. This translates into CASSWTQSSYEQYF.

This clonotype was found many times. The library was prepared for alpha chains; this beta chain is a stray read, so its frequency means little. The chain's CDR3 is CSATDRDNEQFF. CDR3 nucleotides: TGCAGTGCTACTGACAGGGACAATGAGCAGTTCTTC. This sequence joins TRBV20-1 and TRBJ2-1, with 7 positions matching TRBD1. Germline V gives CDR1 DFQATT, CDR2 SNEGSKA (reference sequence). The junction had 2 bases not matched to a gene; V was cut back by 4 bases and J by 5 bases. The CDR3 totals 12 residues.

Ten or more counts support this clonotype. Because this beta chain is a stray read in a library intended to capture alpha chains, its abundance should not be given much weight. This rearrangement joins TRBV20-1 to TRBJ2-3; D perhaps matches TRBD1 (5 bases). Germline V gene sequence: CDR1 DFQATT, CDR2 SNEGSKA (reference sequence). This CDR3 region has 14 residues. V shed 1 base and J shed 2 bases, with 10 bases lying between them. The CDR3 loop is CSARAGRATDTQYF. DNA of the CDR3: TGCAGTGCTAGAGCCGGCAGGGCCACAGATACGCAGTATTTT.

This clonotype was observed many times. This beta chain turned up in a library designed for alpha chains; as an off-target read, its abundance says little. The chain recombines TRBV20-1 with TRBJ2-7; TRBD2 might be the D (6 bases). In germline, CDR1 is DFQATT, CDR2 SNEGSKA (reference sequence). V lost 0 bases and J 2 bases, leaving 14 bases between the germline ends. The CDR3 is 15 amino acids. CDR3 in DNA: TGCAGTGCTAGAGATTCGGGACTCTCAACCTACGAGCAGTACTTC. Protein sequence: CSARDSGLSTYEQYF.

By proportion, this clonotype is medium-sized. This beta chain represents an off-target read in a library built for alpha chains; its size is of limited meaning. CDR3 sequence reads: CASSQDQIGAKGGELFF. The CDR3 DNA reads TGTGCCAGCAGCCAAGATCAGATAGGGGCGAAAGGCGGGGAGCTGTTTTTT. The chain recombines TRBV3-1 with TRBJ2-2; D is perhaps TRBD1 (5 bases). This CDR3 has 17 residues. From germline, CDR1 is LGHDT and CDR2 YNNKEL (reference sequence). V dropped 0 bases and J dropped 7 bases, with 18 bases sitting between them. Based on the CDR3 plus reference TRBV3-1 and TRBJ2-2, the full variable domain is DTAVSQTPKYLVTQMGNDKSIKCEQNLGHDTMYWYKQDSKKFLKIMFSYNNKELIINETVPNRFSPKSPDKAHLNLHINSLELGDSAVYFCASSQDQIGAKGGELFFGEGSRLTVL.

This clonotype has at least ten counts. Within a library made for alpha chains, this beta chain is off target, and its count is uninformative. J is TRBJ1-2 and V is TRBV14; D is unclear. CDR1 and CDR2 from the germline V gene are SGHDN and FVKESK. V shed 0 bases and J shed 7 bases, with 9 bases lying between them. The CDR3 runs to 13 residues. Written as DNA, the CDR3 is TGTGCCAGCAGCCAAGATGAGGTCGCTGGCTACACCTTC. Translated: CASSQDEVAGYTF.

This clonotype ranks as medium-sized (0.01 to 0.1%). Since it is a stray read in a library aimed at alpha chains, this beta chain has a size that is not meaningful. The genes are TRBV20-1 and TRBJ1-5, with unresolved D. The germline V gene has CDR1 DFQATT and CDR2 SNEGSKA (reference sequence). The V and J ends lost 3 bases and 6 bases respectively, with 12 bases between them. The CDR3 totals 13 residues. CDR3 bases: TGCAGTGCTAGGAGTGGAACCGGTCAGCCCCAGCATTTT. The encoded protein is CSARSGTGQPQHF.

This clonotype was counted many times. In a library made to pick up alpha chains, this beta chain is a stray read with a size that means little. This sequence joins TRBV20-1 and TRBJ1-2, with D maybe TRBD1 (6 bases). The germline V gene has CDR1 DFQATT and CDR2 SNEGSKA (reference sequence). The V end lost 3 bases, the J end lost 2 bases, and 10 bases lay between the germline ends. The CDR3 contains 13 residues. DNA of the CDR3: TGCAGTGCTAGGGATAGGGGGAACTATGGCTACACCTTC. Translating gives CSARDRGNYGYTF.

There are a few counts of this clonotype. Within a library made for alpha chains, this beta chain is off target, and its count is uninformative. CDR3 DNA sequence: TGTGCCAGCAGCGCCAGGGTGTCCAGTAATCGAAACACCATATATTTT. It encodes CASSARVSSNRNTIYF. This chain joins TRBV7-6 and TRBJ1-3; D possibly corresponds to TRBD1 (5 bases). Between the trimmed V and J ends, which lost 5 bases and 5 bases, there was a span of 19 bases. CDR1 and CDR2 (germline): SGHVS, FNYEAQ. The CDR3 runs 16 residues.

The table lists this clonotype with many counts. The size of this beta chain means little, since it is a stray read in a library made for alpha chains. The chain uses TRBV4-3 and TRBJ2-5; possible D gene TRBD1, 5 bases. The CDR3 length is 13 residues. Germline CDR1 and CDR2: LGHNA and YSLEER. The V and J ends lost 4 bases and 3 bases respectively, with 9 bases between them. CDR3 in DNA: TGCGCCAGCAGCCTTTCGACAGAAGAGACCCAGTACTTC. Translated: CASSLSTEETQYF.

This clonotype was seen many times. This beta chain is a stray sequence in a library constructed for alpha chains; its clone size is not meaningful. J is TRBJ2-7 and V is TRBV3-1; tentatively, D is TRBD1 or TRBD2 (5 bases each). The CDR3 totals 19 residues. Trimming shortened V by 4 bases and J by 5 bases, and 30 bases separated the two germline ends. CDR1 and CDR2 (germline): LGHDT, YNNKEL (reference sequence). CDR3 loop: CASSRSPASGPQRGDEQYF. CDR3 nucleotide sequence: TGTGCCAGCAGCCGATCTCCCGCTTCGGGACCCCAAAGGGGCGACGAGCAGTACTTC.

This clonotype is medium-sized in the sample. As an off-target read in a library built for alpha chains, this beta chain has a frequency of little significance. This sequence joins TRBV7-6 and TRBJ1-3; D ambiguous. Deletions cut 3 bases from V and 0 bases from J, with 3 bases between. The CDR3 is 13 residues long. The germline gives CDR1 SGHVS, CDR2 FNYEAQ. The CDR3 spells CASSFGSGNTIYF. The DNA of the CDR3 is TGTGCCAGCAGCTTTGGCTCTGGAAACACCATATATTTT.

This clonotype was counted at least ten times. This beta chain is a stray read from a library made for alpha chains; its abundance is not meaningful. V and J are TRBV10-3 and TRBJ1-6; 8 bases fit TRBD1. The trim removed 3 bases at V and 9 bases at J, leaving 7 bases unmatched. Germline CDR1 ENHRY, CDR2 SYGVKD. The CDR3 has 15 amino acids. The CDR3, as DNA: TGTGCCATCAGTGAATCGACAGGGGTCGGTTCACCCCTCCACTTT. Its translation: CAISESTGVGSPLHF.

This clonotype showed up many times. This beta chain slipped into a library made for alpha chains as a stray read, so its size is not meaningful. This chain uses TRBV7-8 with TRBJ2-7; 7 nucleotides agree with TRBD1. This CDR3 has 15 residues. CDR1 is SGHVS, CDR2 FQNEAQ, per germline. V gave up 4 bases and J gave up 3 bases; unmatched junction bases: 9. DNA for the CDR3: TGTGCCAGCAGCTCCACATTAGGGGGCATCTACGAGCAGTACTTC. It specifies CASSSTLGGIYEQYF.

This clonotype was observed many times. Since it is a stray read in a library aimed at alpha chains, this beta chain has a size that is not meaningful. V is TRBV4-2 and J is TRBJ1-6, with TRBD1 identical over 10 bases. Germline-derived CDR1 and CDR2 are LGHNA and YNFKEQ. J was trimmed by 9 bases and V by 0 bases; bases with no gene match: 2. CDR3 length: 15 residues. The CDR3 DNA reads TGTGCCAGCAGCCAAGATGGGACAGGGGCTTCACCCCTCCACTTT. This sequence encodes CASSQDGTGASPLHF.